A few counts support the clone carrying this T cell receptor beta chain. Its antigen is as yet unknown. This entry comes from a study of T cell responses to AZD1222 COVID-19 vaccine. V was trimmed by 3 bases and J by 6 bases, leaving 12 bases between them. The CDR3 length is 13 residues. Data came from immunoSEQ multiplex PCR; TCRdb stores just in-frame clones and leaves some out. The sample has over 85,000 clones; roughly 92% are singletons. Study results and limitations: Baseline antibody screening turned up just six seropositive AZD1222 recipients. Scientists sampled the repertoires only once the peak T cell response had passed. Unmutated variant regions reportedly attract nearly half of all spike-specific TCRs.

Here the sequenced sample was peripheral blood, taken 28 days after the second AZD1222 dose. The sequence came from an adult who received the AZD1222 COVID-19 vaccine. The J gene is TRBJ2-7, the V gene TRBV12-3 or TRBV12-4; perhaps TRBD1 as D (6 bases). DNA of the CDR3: TGTGCCAGCAGTTTTTGGAACAGGGTCGAGCAGTACTTC. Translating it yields CASSFWNRVEQYF.